Listed below are T cell receptor beta chains from one sample, sequenced in a study of CD8 T cells in Susac syndrome. TCRdb fed the immunoSEQ multiplex PCR reads into MiXCR, producing one record per CDR3 protein. Seen here are some 170,000 distinct CDR3 sequences, about 93% observed once, and the top ten hold 0.085% to 0.1%. The material sequenced was CD4+ T cells from PBMCs. These receptors originate from a human donor with Susac syndrome. The conserved cysteine and the conserved F or W are not part of the CDR3 here. Clone size is shown for a subset of rows, as once, few, many or a class of expanded clone.

V gene	clone size	J gene	CDR3 protein
TRBV4-3	.	TRBJ2-1	ASSQSRLAPYNEQF
TRBV4-1	.	TRBJ1-5	ASSQNSRNQPQH
TRBV5-1	.	TRBJ2-7	ASSLADSSYEQY
TRBV19	.	TRBJ1-2	ASSSGTGIGYT
TRBV20-1	.	TRBJ1-1	SARKTVRLVGEAF
TRBV6-6	.	TRBJ2-7	ASSNARDRAFEQY
TRBV14	.	TRBJ2-7	ASSQVLEGGEQY
TRBV6-6	.	TRBJ1-1	ASSSLTPEQSGEAF
TRBV5-1	.	TRBJ1-1	ASSLGGGARDTEAF
TRBV5-1	once	TRBJ1-4	ASSLGQRNEKLF
TRBV4-1	.	TRBJ1-5	ASSQEAGGLRRPQH
TRBV19	.	TRBJ2-1	ASSPQGDNEQF
TRBV18	.	TRBJ2-5	ASSPQSKETQY
TRBV15	once	TRBJ2-3	ATSSGTGSDTQY
TRBV3-1	.	TRBJ2-5	ASSLIRSGSQY
TRBV30	.	TRBJ2-2	AWSVGRTTGELF
TRBV18	.	TRBJ2-2	ASSTRTSGANGELF
TRBV18	.	TRBJ1-1	ASSTTELNTEAF
TRBV2	.	TRBJ1-1	ASSEQTTEAF
TRBV20-1	.	TRBJ1-5	SAHRREGLRNQPQH
TRBV20-1	.	TRBJ1-5	SAQSAHNQPQH